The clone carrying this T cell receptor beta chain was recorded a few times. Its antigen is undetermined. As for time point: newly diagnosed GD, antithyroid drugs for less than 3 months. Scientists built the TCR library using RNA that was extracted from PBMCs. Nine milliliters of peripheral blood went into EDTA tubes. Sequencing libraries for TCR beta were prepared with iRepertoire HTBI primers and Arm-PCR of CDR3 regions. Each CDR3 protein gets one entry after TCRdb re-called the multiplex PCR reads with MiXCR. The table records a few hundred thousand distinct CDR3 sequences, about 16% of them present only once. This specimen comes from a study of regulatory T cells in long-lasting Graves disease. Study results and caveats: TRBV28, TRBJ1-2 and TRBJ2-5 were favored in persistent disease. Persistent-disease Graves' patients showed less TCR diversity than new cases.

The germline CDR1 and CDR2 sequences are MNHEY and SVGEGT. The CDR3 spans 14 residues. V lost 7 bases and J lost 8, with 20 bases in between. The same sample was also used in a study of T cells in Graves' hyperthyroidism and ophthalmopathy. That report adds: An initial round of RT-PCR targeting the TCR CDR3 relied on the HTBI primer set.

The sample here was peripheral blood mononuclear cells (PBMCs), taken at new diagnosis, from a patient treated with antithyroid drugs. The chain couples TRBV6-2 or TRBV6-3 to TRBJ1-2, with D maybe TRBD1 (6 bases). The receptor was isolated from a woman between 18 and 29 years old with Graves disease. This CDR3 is CASKQPGQPGGYTF. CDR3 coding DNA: TGTGCCAGCAAACAGCCGGGACAACCGGGGGGCTACACCTTC.